In this sample, the clone carrying this T cell receptor (beta chain) turned up many times. As yet, its antigen is unknown. The V gene lost 5 bases and the J gene lost 5 bases, with 15 bases spanning the gap. The CDR3 loop spans 14 amino acids. The sample originates from a study of T cells in Graves' hyperthyroidism and ophthalmopathy. General study points: Appearing also in blood were most of the thyroid clonotypes expanded above 0.001.

TCR beta CDR3 regions were amplified from RNA transcripts. TCR CDR3 regions were first amplified by RT-PCR with HTBI primers. TCRdb reprocessed the multiplex PCR reads via MiXCR and lists one record per CDR3 protein. The data show around 390,000 distinct CDR3 sequences, with more than 12% seen just once and 20% held by the top ten. This clonotype was obtained from a woman between 25 and 40 years old with Graves' ophthalmopathy. The sequencing input was blood. The chain recombines TRBV12-3 or TRBV12-4 with TRBJ1-2; D not certain. CDR3 nucleotides: TGTGCCAGCAGTACTACCGTGGGTTCATATGGCTACACCTTC. Translating gives CASSTTVGSYGYTF.